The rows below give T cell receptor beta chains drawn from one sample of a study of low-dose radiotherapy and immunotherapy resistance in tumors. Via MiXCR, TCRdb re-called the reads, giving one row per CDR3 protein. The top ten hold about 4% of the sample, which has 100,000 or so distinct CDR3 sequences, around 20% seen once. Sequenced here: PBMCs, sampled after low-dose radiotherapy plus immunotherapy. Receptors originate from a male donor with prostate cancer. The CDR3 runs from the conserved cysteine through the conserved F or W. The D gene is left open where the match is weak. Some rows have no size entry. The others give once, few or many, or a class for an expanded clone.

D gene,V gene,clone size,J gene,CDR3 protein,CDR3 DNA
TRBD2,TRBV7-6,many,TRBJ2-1,CASSSFGGGENEQFF,TGTGCCAGCAGCTCCTTCGGCGGGGGGGAGAATGAGCAGTTCTTC
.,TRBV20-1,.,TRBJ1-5,CSARDPLGNSNQPQHF,TGCAGTGCTAGAGACCCATTGGGCAATAGCAATCAGCCCCAGCATTTT
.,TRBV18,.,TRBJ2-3,CASSPLEGDTQYF,TGTGCCAGCTCACCACTGGAGGGGGATACGCAGTATTTT
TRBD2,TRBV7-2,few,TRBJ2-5,CASSLDSRLAGKETQYF,TGTGCCAGCAGCTTAGATTCAAGACTAGCGGGGAAAGAGACCCAGTACTTC
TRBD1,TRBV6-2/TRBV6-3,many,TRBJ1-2,CASTATGGHGYTF,TGTGCCAGCACCGCGACAGGGGGTCATGGCTACACCTTC
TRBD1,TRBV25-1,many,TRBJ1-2,CASSEAGQDFGYTF,TGTGCCAGCAGTGAGGCGGGACAGGATTTTGGCTACACCTTC
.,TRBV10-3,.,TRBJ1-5,CAISGGVRQPQHF,TGTGCCATCAGTGGGGGGGTACGACAGCCCCAGCATTTT
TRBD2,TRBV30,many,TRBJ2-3,CAWNSGSSTDTQYF,TGTGCCTGGAATAGCGGGTCCAGCACAGATACGCAGTATTTT
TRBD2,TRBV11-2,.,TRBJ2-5,CASSLDELAGGGPVQETQYF,TGTGCCAGCAGCTTAGATGAACTAGCGGGGGGTGGCCCGGTCCAAGAGACCCAGTACTTC
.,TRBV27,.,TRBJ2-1,CATSLEGGPSNEQFF,TGTGCCACCTCGCTGGAGGGGGGGCCCTCGAATGAGCAGTTCTTC
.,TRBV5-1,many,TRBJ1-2,CASSIEGPGYTF,TGCGCCAGCAGCATCGAAGGACCTGGCTACACCTTC
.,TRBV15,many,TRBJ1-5,CATSRGRSGGALGNQPQHF,TGTGCCACCAGCAGGGGCCGATCGGGGGGGGCGCTTGGCAATCAGCCCCAGCATTTT
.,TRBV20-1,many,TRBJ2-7,CSASDSSNYEQYF,TGCAGTGCTAGTGACTCGTCTAACTACGAGCAGTACTTC
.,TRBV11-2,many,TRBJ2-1,CASSAEVTYSYNEQFF,TGTGCCAGCAGCGCCGAGGTCACCTACTCCTACAATGAGCAGTTCTTC
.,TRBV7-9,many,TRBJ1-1,CASSKDSPEAFF,TGTGCCAGCAGCAAGGACAGCCCTGAAGCTTTCTTT
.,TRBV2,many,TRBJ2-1,CASSRLVDEQFF,TGTGCCAGCTCGCGACTAGTGGATGAGCAGTTCTTC
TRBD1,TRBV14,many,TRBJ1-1,CASWRQGQGAFF,TGTGCCAGCTGGAGACAGGGACAGGGAGCTTTCTTT
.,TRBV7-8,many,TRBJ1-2,CASSPPGPNGYTF,TGTGCCAGCAGCCCACCGGGGCCCAATGGCTACACCTTC
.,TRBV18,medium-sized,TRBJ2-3,CASSPARASTDTQYF,TGTGCCAGCTCACCCGCCAGAGCTAGCACAGATACGCAGTATTTT
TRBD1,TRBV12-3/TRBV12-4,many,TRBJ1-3,CASSSAQGRYGIYF,TGTGCCAGCAGTTCGGCACAGGGGAGGTATGGCATATATTTT
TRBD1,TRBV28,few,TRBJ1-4,CASSLSGQGIKGRELFF,TGTGCCAGCAGTTTGTCAGGACAGGGGATAAAGGGAAGGGAACTGTTTTTT
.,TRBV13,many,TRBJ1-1,CASSLGGSALPEGFF,TGTGCCAGCAGCTTAGGGGGCAGCGCCCTACCGGAAGGTTTCTTT
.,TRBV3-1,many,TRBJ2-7,CASSQPTDATYEQYF,TGTGCCAGCAGCCAACCCACCGACGCTACCTACGAGCAGTACTTC
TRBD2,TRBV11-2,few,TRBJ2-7,CASTHLAGGYEQYF,TGTGCCAGCACCCACCTAGCGGGGGGCTACGAGCAGTACTTC